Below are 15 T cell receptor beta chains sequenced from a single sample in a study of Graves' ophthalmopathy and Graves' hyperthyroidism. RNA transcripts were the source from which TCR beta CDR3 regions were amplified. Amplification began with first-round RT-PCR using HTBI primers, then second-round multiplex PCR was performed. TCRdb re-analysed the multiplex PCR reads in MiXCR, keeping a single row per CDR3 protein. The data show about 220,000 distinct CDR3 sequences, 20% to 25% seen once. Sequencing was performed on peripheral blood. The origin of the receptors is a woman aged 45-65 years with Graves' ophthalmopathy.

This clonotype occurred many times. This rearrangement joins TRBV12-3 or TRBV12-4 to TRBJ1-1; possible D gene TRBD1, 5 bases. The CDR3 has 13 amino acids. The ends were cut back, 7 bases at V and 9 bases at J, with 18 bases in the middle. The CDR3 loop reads CASTNFGDRKAFF. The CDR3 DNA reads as TGTGCCAGCACCAATTTTGGGGACCGGAAAGCTTTCTTT.

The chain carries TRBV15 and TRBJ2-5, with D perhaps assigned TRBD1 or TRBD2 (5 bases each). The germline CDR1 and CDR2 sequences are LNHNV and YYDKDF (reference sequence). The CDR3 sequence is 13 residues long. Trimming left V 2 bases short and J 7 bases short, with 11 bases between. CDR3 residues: CATSRQGSGTQYF. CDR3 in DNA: TGTGCCACCAGCAGACAGGGAAGCGGGACCCAGTACTTC. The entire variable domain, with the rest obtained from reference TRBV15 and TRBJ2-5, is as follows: DAMVIQNPRYQVTQFGKPVTLSCSQTLNHNVMYWYQQKSSQAPKLLFHYYDKDFNNEADTPDNFQSRRPNTSFCFLDIRSPGLGDTAMYLCATSRQGSGTQYFGPGTRLLVL.

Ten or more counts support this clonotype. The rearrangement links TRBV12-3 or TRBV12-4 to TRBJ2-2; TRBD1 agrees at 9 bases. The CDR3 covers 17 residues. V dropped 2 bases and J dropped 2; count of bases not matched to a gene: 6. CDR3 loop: CASSLTGGIYNTGELFF. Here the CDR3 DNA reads TGTGCCAGCAGTTTAACAGGGGGCATTTACAACACCGGGGAGCTGTTTTTT.

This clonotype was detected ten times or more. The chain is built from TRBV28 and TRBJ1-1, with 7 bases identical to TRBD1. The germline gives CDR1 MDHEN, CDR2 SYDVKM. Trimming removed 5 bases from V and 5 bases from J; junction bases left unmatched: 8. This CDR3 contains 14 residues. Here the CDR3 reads CASSLRQGGTEAFF. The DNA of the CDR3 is TGTGCCAGCAGTCTTAGACAGGGAGGGACTGAAGCTTTCTTT.

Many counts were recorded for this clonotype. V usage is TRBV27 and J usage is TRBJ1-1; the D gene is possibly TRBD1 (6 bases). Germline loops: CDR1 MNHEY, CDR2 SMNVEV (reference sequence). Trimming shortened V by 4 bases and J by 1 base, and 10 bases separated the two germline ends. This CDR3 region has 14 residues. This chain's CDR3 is CASSWVQGNTEAFF. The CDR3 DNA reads TGTGCCAGCAGTTGGGTACAGGGGAACACTGAAGCTTTCTTT.

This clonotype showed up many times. The chain's CDR3 is CASTDRDRGNIQYF. The CDR3 DNA follows: TGTGCCAGCACCGACCGGGACAGGGGTAACATTCAGTACTTC. The chain has TRBV6-1 and TRBJ2-4; 10 bases agree with TRBD1. CDR1 and CDR2 (germline): MNHNS, SASEGT. V was pared by 7 bases and J by 7 bases, with 7 bases of the junction left unmatched. The CDR3 is 14 amino acids.

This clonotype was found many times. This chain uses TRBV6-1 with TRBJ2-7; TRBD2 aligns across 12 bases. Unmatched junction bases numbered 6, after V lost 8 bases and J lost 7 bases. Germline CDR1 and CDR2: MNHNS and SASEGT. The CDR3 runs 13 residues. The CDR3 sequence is CASSSGRAWEQYF. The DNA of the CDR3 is TGTGCCAGCTCTAGCGGGAGGGCATGGGAGCAGTACTTC.

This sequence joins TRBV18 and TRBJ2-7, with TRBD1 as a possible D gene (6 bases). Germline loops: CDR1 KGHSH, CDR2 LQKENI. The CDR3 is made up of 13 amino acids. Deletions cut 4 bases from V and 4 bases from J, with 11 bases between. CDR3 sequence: CASSLKQGYEQYF. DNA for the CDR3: TGTGCCAGCTCACTAAAACAGGGTTACGAGCAGTACTTC. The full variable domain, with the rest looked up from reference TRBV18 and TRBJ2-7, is NAGVMQNPRHLVRRRGQEARLRCSPMKGHSHVYWYRQLPEEGLKFMVYLQKENIIDESGMPKERFSAEFPKEGPSILRIQQVVRGDSAAYFCASSLKQGYEQYFGPGTRLTVT.

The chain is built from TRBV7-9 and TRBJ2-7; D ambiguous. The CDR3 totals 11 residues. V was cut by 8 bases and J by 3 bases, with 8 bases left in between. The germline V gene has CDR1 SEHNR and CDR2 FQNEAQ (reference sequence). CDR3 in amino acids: CASVIGYEQYF. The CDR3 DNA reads TGTGCCAGCGTCATAGGCTACGAGCAGTACTTC.

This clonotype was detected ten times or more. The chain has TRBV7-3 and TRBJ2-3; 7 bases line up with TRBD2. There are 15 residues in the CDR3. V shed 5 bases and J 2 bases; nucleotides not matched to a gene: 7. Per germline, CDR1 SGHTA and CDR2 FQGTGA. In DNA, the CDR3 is TGTGCCAGCAGCCCAGGCGGGAGTGTCACAGATACGCAGTATTTT. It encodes CASSPGGSVTDTQYF.

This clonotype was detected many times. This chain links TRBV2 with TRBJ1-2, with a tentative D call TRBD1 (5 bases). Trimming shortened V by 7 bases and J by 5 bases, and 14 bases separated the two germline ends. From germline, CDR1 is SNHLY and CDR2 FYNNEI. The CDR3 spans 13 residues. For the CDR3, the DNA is TGTGCCAGCAACCGGGGGAAAGGGTATGGCTACACCTTC. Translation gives CASNRGKGYGYTF.

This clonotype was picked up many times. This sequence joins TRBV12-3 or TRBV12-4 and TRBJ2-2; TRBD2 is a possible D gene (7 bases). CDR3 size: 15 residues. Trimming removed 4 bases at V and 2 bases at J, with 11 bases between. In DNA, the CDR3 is TGTGCCAGCAGTTGGGAGGGGGGCAACACCGGGGAGCTGTTTTTT. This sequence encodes CASSWEGGNTGELFF.

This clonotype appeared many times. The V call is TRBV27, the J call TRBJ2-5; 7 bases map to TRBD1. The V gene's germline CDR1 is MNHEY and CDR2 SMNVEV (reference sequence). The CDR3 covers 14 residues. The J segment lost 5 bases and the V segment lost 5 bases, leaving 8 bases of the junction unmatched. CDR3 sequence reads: CASSPNRGMETQYF. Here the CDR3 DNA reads TGTGCCAGCAGTCCAAACAGGGGAATGGAGACCCAGTACTTC.

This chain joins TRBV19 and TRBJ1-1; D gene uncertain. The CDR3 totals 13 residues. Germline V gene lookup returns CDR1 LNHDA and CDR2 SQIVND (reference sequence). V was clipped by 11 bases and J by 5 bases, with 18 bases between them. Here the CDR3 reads CAQEDFPGTEAFF. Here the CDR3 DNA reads TGTGCCCAGGAGGACTTCCCGGGGACTGAAGCTTTCTTT.

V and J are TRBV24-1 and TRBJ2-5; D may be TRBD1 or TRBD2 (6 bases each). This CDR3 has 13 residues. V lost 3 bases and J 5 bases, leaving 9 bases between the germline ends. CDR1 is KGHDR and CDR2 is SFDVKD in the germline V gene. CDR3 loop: CATSDQGRETQYF. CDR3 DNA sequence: TGTGCCACCAGTGATCAGGGGAGGGAGACCCAGTACTTC.